Presented here are 25 T cell receptor beta chains from one specimen sequenced in a study of response to subunit inactivated influenza vaccine. TCRdb redid the calling of the RT-PCR reads with MiXCR, one entry per CDR3 protein. The table records approximately 500,000 distinct CDR3 sequences, about 15% of them present only once. The material was PBMCs from blood, obtained approximately 12 days after vaccination. The receptors were gathered from a man aged 50-60 years who received an inactivated influenza vaccine.

This chain links TRBV20-1 with TRBJ2-3; TRBD2 is a possible D gene (6 bases). This CDR3 has 15 residues. Trimming left V 0 bases short and J 1 base short, with 11 bases between. The germline V gene encodes CDR1 DFQATT and CDR2 SNEGSKA (reference sequence). CDR3 sequence: CSARDFQRGTDTQYF. CDR3 sequence (DNA): TGCAGTGCTAGAGATTTCCAGCGGGGCACAGATACGCAGTATTTT.

This chain uses TRBV5-1 with TRBJ2-7, with no clear D. The germline CDR1 and CDR2 sequences are SGHRS and YFSETQ. The CDR3 is made up of 14 amino acids. V was cut by 0 bases and J by 2 bases, with 9 bases left in between. The chain's CDR3 is CASSLDLGPYEQYF. CDR3 in DNA: TGCGCCAGCAGCTTGGATCTAGGACCCTACGAGCAGTACTTC.

Remarks on this clonotype: At one end the junction does not follow the germline gene, possibly because of a read error. The rearrangement links TRBV10-2 to TRBJ2-3; a weak D match, TRBD2 (7 bases). CDR1 WSHSY and CDR2 SAAADI come from the germline V gene. The CDR3 length is 14 residues. This CDR3 is CASSEGGGTDTQSF. As DNA, the CDR3 is TGCGCCAGCAGTGAAGGGGGGGGCACAGATACGCAGTCTTTT.

This clonotype was seen a handful of times. The chain recombines TRBV4-2 with TRBJ2-3, with 11 bases lining up with TRBD2. CDR1 and CDR2 from the germline V gene are LGHNA and YNFKEQ. This CDR3 comprises 15 residues. Germline trimming cut 1 base from V and 5 bases from J; bases unmatched to any gene: 2. CDR3 nucleotide sequence: TGTGCCAGCAGCCAAGCGGGACTAGCGGTAGATACGCAGTATTTT. It codes for CASSQAGLAVDTQYF.

J is TRBJ2-7 and V is TRBV7-3, with 8 bases fitting TRBD1. Germline V gene data show CDR1 as SGHTA and CDR2 as FQGTGA. Trimming removed 2 bases from V and 4 bases from J; junction bases left unmatched: 7. This CDR3 region has 15 residues. CDR3 DNA: TGTGCCAGCAGCTTAGATGGACAGGGTTTTTACGAGCAGTACTTC. Translation gives CASSLDGQGFYEQYF.

V is TRBV20-1 and J is TRBJ2-2, with TRBD1 as a possible D gene (6 bases). In germline, CDR1 is DFQATT, CDR2 SNEGSKA (reference sequence). This CDR3 contains 15 residues. V dropped 6 bases and J dropped 0 bases, with 14 bases sitting between them. CDR3 in DNA: TGCAGTGCCATCGACAGGCTTACGAACACCGGGGAGCTGTTTTTT. Its protein product is CSAIDRLTNTGELFF.

This chain connects TRBV20-1 to TRBJ1-1, with a weak D call TRBD1 (6 bases). The CDR3 contains 15 residues. Trimming took off 6 bases at V and 5 bases at J, with 22 bases between the two ends. The germline V gene encodes CDR1 DFQATT and CDR2 SNEGSKA (reference sequence). In DNA, the CDR3 is TGCAGTGCCCCTCCGGCCCTTGAGAGGGGGACTGAAGCTTTCTTT. As protein: CSAPPALERGTEAFF.

The sample holds a few counts of this clonotype. This chain links TRBV4-3 with TRBJ2-5; no firm D call. Trimming shortened V by 4 bases and J by 6 bases, and 12 bases separated the two germline ends. This CDR3 has 13 amino acids. Germline values: CDR1 LGHNA, CDR2 YSLEER. CDR3 residues: CASSPQVMKTQYF. CDR3 sequence (DNA): TGCGCCAGCAGCCCCCAGGTCATGAAGACCCAGTACTTC.

This clonotype was detected only a few times. J is TRBJ1-1 and V is TRBV28; D possibly corresponds to TRBD1 (6 bases). The CDR3 totals 15 residues. CDR1 is MDHEN and CDR2 is SYDVKM in the germline V gene. Trimming left V 7 bases short and J 0 bases short, with 15 bases between. CDR3 DNA: TGTGCCAGCACCATGTGGGGGGCCCTGAACACTGAAGCTTTCTTT. Its translation is CASTMWGALNTEAFF.

This clonotype was found many times. The chain recombines TRBV11-2 with TRBJ2-2; D remains ambiguous. CDR1 is SGHAT and CDR2 is FQNNGV in the germline V gene. V lost 0 bases and J lost 4, with 9 bases in between. The CDR3 sequence is 15 residues long. This CDR3 is CASSLETVGTGELFF. In nucleotides, the CDR3 is TGTGCCAGCAGCTTAGAGACTGTCGGCACCGGGGAGCTGTTTTTT.

Concerning this clonotype: A single base separates this from a much larger clone, so it may be a read error. The gene calls are TRBV7-2 and TRBJ1-5, with D tentatively TRBD1 (5 bases). The germline V and J ends were trimmed by 2 bases and 3 bases, with 11 bases remaining between them. CDR1 is SGHTA and CDR2 is FQGNSA in the germline V gene. The CDR3 extends over 15 amino acids. CDR3 sequence reads: CASSLSTVYNQPQHF. CDR3 nucleotide sequence: TGTGCCAGCAGCTTATCGACAGTGTACAATCAGCCCCAGCATTTT.

This clonotype was detected only a few times. This sequence joins TRBV7-2 and TRBJ2-1, with D hard to call. This CDR3 region has 13 residues. Trimming removed 1 base from V and 9 bases from J, with 10 bases in between. CDR1 SGHTA and CDR2 FQGNSA come from the germline V gene. CDR3 in amino acids: CASSLDAPAEQFF. CDR3 sequence (DNA): TGTGCCAGCAGCTTAGATGCCCCGGCTGAGCAGTTCTTC.

V and J are TRBV6-5 and TRBJ2-7; D ambiguous. Germline assignment: CDR1 MNHEY and CDR2 SVGAGI. V was pared by 2 bases and J by 7 bases, with 9 bases between. This CDR3 region has 12 residues. DNA for the CDR3: TGTGCCAGCAGTTACCCGTATGGGGAGCAGTACTTC. Protein sequence: CASSYPYGEQYF.

V gene TRBV6-5 combines with J gene TRBJ2-5; the D gene is possibly TRBD1 (5 bases). V was pared by 2 bases and J by 1 base, with 8 bases between. Germline-derived CDR1 and CDR2 are MNHEY and SVGAGI. The CDR3 consists of 14 residues. CDR3 coding DNA: TGTGCCAGCAGTTACCCAGACAGCCAAGAGACCCAGTACTTC. Protein product: CASSYPDSQETQYF.

The chain combines TRBV27 with TRBJ2-1, with D unresolved. The CDR3 is made up of 16 amino acids. Trimming stripped 4 bases from V and 0 bases from J, with 13 bases between. Germline V gene sequence: CDR1 MNHEY, CDR2 SMNVEV (reference sequence). The CDR3 sequence is CASSSIGFSSYNEQFF. Here the CDR3 DNA reads TGTGCCAGCAGTTCGATCGGGTTTAGCTCCTACAATGAGCAGTTCTTC.

CDR3 sequence (DNA): TGTGCTAGTGTCTACTTAGCCAAAAACATTCAGTACTTC. Translating gives CASVYLAKNIQYF. J is TRBJ2-4 and V is TRBV12-5, with no clear D. Germline V lookup: CDR1 LGHNT, CDR2 FRNRAP. V shed 7 bases and J shed 0 bases, with 7 bases lying between them. The CDR3 consists of 13 residues.

The V call is TRBV12-3 or TRBV12-4, the J call TRBJ2-2, with D tentatively TRBD2 (5 bases). V lost 7 bases and J 5 bases, leaving 17 bases between the germline ends. This CDR3 has 15 residues. CDR3 amino acids: CASNLGASRTGELFF. The CDR3 DNA follows: TGTGCCAGCAATCTGGGAGCTAGCCGTACCGGGGAGCTGTTTTTT.

The gene calls are TRBV7-6 and TRBJ2-7; the D gene is possibly TRBD1 (6 bases). The CDR3 is made up of 14 amino acids. From germline, CDR1 is SGHVS and CDR2 FNYEAQ. Trimming left V 5 bases short and J 0 bases short, with 11 bases between. CDR3 coding DNA: TGTGCCAGCAGCCCGGGACACTACTCCTACGAGCAGTACTTC. Protein product: CASSPGHYSYEQYF.

V is TRBV29-1 and J is TRBJ2-7, with D possibly matching TRBD2 (5 bases). CDR1 is SQVTM and CDR2 is ANQGSEA in the germline V gene. The CDR3 extends over 15 amino acids. V dropped 4 bases and J dropped 0 bases, with 16 bases sitting between them. The CDR3 nucleotides are TGCAGCGTTGCCGCGTTCGGGATTAGCTCCTACGAGCAGTACTTC. The encoded protein is CSVAAFGISSYEQYF.

At least ten counts were recorded for this clonotype. The rearrangement uses TRBV2 and TRBJ2-5; no clear D gene. Germline V gene data show CDR1 as SNHLY and CDR2 as FYNNEI. V was trimmed by 1 base and J by 6 bases, leaving 0 bases between them. CDR3 length equals 10 residues. CDR3 DNA: TGTGCCAGCAGTGAAGAGACCCAGTACTTC. Residues: CASSEETQYF.

There are many counts of this clonotype. The J gene is TRBJ1-5, the V gene TRBV6-2 or TRBV6-3, with D possibly TRBD1 on 5 matching bases. CDR1 and CDR2 from the germline V gene are MNHEY and SVGEGT. The CDR3 sequence is 13 residues long. The V end was cut by 6 bases, the J end by 4 bases, with 10 bases between. Here the CDR3 reads CASSFGTNQPQHF. The CDR3 coding sequence is TGTGCCAGCAGCTTTGGGACGAATCAGCCCCAGCATTTT.

V usage is TRBV11-2 and J usage is TRBJ2-7; D gene uncertain. The CDR3 is 16 residues long. The germline CDR1 and CDR2 sequences are SGHAT and FQNNGV. V dropped 5 bases and J dropped 2 bases, with 19 bases sitting between them. CDR3 region: CASSLSRAAGPYEQYF. CDR3 nucleotide sequence: TGTGCCAGCAGCCTAAGCCGGGCCGCAGGCCCCTACGAGCAGTACTTC.

This chain links TRBV6-2 or TRBV6-3 with TRBJ2-7; 7 bases agree with TRBD1. CDR1 and CDR2 from the germline V gene are MNHEY and SVGEGT. CDR3 length equals 16 residues. Unmatched junction bases numbered 13, after V lost 2 bases and J lost 6 bases. As DNA, the CDR3 is TGTGCCAGCAGTTACAGTTCGGGACAGCTGACGGGCGAGCAGTACTTC. This gives the protein CASSYSSGQLTGEQYF.

This clonotype came up a few times. The chain has TRBV25-1 and TRBJ2-5; D might be TRBD2 (7 bases). CDR3 size: 15 residues. Looked up from germline, CDR1 is MGHDK and CDR2 is SYGVNS. V was cut by 3 bases and J by 5 bases, with 16 bases left in between. The CDR3 DNA reads TGTGCCAGCAGTGATGGGGGGGCGCTACACGAGACCCAGTACTTC. Translated, it gives CASSDGGALHETQYF.

This chain uses TRBV5-1 with TRBJ1-1, with 7 bases identical to TRBD1. J was trimmed by 5 bases and V by 0 bases; bases with no gene match: 10. Germline CDR1 and CDR2: SGHRS and YFSETQ. The CDR3 sequence is 16 residues long. The CDR3 DNA reads as TGCGCCAGCAGCTTGGCCCGGCAGGGGGTGGGGACTGAAGCTTTCTTT. Translation: CASSLARQGVGTEAFF.